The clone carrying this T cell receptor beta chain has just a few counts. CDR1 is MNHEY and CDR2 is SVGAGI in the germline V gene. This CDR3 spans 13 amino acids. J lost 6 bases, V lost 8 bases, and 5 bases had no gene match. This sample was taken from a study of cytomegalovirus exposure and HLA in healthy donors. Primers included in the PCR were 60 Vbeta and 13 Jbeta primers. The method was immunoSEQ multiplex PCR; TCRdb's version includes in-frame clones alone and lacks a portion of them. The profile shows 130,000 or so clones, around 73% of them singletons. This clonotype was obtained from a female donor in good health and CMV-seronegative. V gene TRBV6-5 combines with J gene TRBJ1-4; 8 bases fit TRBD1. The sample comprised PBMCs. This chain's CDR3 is CASRRGRDEKLFF. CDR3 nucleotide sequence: TGTGCCAGCCGCAGGGGGCGAGATGAAAAACTGTTTTTT.